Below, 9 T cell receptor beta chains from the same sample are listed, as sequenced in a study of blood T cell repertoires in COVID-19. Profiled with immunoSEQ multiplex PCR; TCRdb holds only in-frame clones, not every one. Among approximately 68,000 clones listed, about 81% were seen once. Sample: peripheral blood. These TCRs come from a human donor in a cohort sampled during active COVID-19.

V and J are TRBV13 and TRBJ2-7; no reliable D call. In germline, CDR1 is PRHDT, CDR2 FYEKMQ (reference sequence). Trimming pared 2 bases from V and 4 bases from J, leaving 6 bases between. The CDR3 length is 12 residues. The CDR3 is CASSLFQYEQYF. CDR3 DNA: TGTGCCAGCAGCTTATTTCAGTACGAGCAGTACTTC.

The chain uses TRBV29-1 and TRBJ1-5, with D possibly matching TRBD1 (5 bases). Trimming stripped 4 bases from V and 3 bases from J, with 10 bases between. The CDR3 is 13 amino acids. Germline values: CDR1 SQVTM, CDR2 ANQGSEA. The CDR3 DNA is TGCAGCGTTGTACCAGGGTCCAATCAGCCCCAGCATTTT. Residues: CSVVPGSNQPQHF.

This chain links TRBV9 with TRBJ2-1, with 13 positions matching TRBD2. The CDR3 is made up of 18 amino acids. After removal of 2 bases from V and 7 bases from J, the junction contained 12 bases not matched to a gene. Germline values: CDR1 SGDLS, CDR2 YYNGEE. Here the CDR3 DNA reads TGTGCCAGCAGCGTCGCACACCCGGGACTAGCGGGGTCGAATGAGCAGTTCTTC. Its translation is CASSVAHPGLAGSNEQFF.

The CDR3 nucleotides read TGTGCCAGCAGCTTAGCTCATACAGGGGAACTCGTCTACGAGCAGTACTTC. Encoded protein: CASSLAHTGELVYEQYF. The J gene is TRBJ2-7, the V gene TRBV7-8, with 7 bases matching TRBD1. The CDR3 sequence is 17 residues long. J lost 3 bases, V lost 0 bases, and 11 bases had no gene match. Per the germline V gene, CDR1 is SGHVS and CDR2 is FQNEAQ.

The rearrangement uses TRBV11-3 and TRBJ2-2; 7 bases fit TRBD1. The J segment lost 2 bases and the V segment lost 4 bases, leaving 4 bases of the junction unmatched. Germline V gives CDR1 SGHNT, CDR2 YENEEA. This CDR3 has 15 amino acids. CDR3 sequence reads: CASSSRDSNTGELFF. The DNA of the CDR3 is TGTGCCAGCAGCTCCCGGGACAGCAACACCGGGGAGCTGTTTTTT. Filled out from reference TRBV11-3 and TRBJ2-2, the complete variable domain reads EAGVVQSPRYKIIEKKQPVAFWCNPISGHNTLYWYLQNLGQGPELLIRYENEEAVDDSQLPKDRFSAERLKGVDSTLKIQPAELGDSAVYLCASSSRDSNTGELFFGEGSRLTVL.

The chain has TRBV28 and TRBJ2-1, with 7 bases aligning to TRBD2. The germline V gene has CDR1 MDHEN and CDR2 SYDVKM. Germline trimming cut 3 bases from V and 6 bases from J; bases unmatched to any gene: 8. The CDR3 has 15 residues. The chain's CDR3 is CASSFWTRRVNEQFF. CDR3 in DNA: TGTGCCAGCAGTTTCTGGACTAGGAGAGTCAATGAGCAGTTCTTC.

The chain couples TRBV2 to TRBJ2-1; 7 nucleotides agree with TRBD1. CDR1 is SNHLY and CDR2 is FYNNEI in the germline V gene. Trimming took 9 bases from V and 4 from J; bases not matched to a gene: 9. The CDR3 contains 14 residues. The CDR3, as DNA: TGTGCCAGTTCGGGACAGATCTCATACAATGAGCAGTTCTTC. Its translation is CASSGQISYNEQFF.

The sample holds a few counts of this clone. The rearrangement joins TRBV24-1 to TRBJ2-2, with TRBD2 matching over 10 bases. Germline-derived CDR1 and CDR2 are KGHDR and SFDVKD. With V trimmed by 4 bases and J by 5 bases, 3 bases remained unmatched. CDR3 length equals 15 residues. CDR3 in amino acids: CATSDPTSGTGELFF. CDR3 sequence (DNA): TGTGCCACCAGTGACCCGACTAGCGGGACCGGGGAGCTGTTTTTT.

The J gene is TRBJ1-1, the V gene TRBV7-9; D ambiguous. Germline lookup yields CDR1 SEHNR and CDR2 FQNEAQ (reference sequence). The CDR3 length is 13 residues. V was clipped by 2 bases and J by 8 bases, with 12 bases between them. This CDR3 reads CASSLPNEQEAFF. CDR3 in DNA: TGTGCCAGCAGCTTACCCAACGAACAGGAAGCTTTCTTT.